A single count supports the clone carrying this T cell receptor (beta chain). Some clones are missing from TCRdb's copy, which holds only in-frame ones; the method was immunoSEQ multiplex PCR. The table records about 73,000 clones, about 74% of them present only once. J was trimmed by 7 bases and V by 5 bases; bases with no gene match: 8. The germline gives CDR1 MNHNY, CDR2 SVGAGI (reference sequence). The CDR3 extends over 15 amino acids. The source of the sample is a study of blood T cell repertoires in COVID-19. This TCR was sampled from a man aged 65-85 years with COVID-19, enrolled during active disease. Sequenced: peripheral blood. This chain uses TRBV6-6 with TRBJ1-2; 12 nucleotides match TRBD1. CDR3 sequence reads: CASSHRRDRGLGYTF. Written as DNA, the CDR3 is TGTGCCAGCAGTCACCGGAGGGACAGGGGGCTTGGCTACACCTTC.